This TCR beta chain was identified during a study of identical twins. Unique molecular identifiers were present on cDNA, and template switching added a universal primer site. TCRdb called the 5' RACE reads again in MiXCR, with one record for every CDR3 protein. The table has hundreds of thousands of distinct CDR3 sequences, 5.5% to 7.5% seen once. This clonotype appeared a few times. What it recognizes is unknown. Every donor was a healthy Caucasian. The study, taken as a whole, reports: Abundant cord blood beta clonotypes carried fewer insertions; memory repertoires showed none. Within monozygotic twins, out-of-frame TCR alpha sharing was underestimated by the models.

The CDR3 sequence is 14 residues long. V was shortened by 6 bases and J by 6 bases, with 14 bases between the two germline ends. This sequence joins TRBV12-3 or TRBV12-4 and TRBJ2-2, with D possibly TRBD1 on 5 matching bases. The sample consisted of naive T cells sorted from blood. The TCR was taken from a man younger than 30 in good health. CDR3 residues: CASSLNVGAGELFF. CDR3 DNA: TGTGCCAGCAGCCTCAATGTAGGGGCCGGGGAGCTGTTTTTT.